A selection of T cell receptor beta chains follows, all from one sample in a study of T cell responses to AZD1222 COVID-19 vaccine. Data came from immunoSEQ multiplex PCR; TCRdb stores just in-frame clones and leaves some out. The table includes 150,000 to 200,000 clones, 92% detected once. The starting material was peripheral blood, obtained 28 days after the second AZD1222 dose. All receptors come from an adult who received the AZD1222 COVID-19 vaccine. Both conserved end residues are part of each CDR3. Fields, in order: V gene, J gene, CDR3 protein.

TRBV4-2,TRBJ2-1,CASSQDWRGSYNEQFF
TRBV4-2,TRBJ2-6,CASSQEVTGAGANVLTF
TRBV3-1/TRBV3-2,TRBJ1-1,CASSQDPQFTEAFF
TRBV2,TRBJ2-7,CASREDTSRYEQYF
TRBV7-9,TRBJ1-4,CASSFPGQGVMGDEKLFF
TRBV2,TRBJ1-5,CASSEALQGEQPQHF
TRBV3-1/TRBV3-2,TRBJ1-2,CASSLLGTDNGYTF
TRBV19,TRBJ1-1,CASSIGQGVSSEAFF
TRBV7-7,TRBJ2-7,CASSLDASGAYEQYF
TRBV9,TRBJ2-1,CASSVVGGADEQFF
TRBV19,TRBJ2-7,CASSGHSSYEQYF
TRBV6-5,TRBJ1-1,CASRPRTGVYTEAFF
TRBV9,TRBJ2-1,CASSVAPSLGQGTIRNEQFF
TRBV9,TRBJ1-2,CASSPTPRDYGYTF
TRBV7-8,TRBJ1-6,CASTAGSSYNSPLHF
TRBV3-1/TRBV3-2,TRBJ1-2,CASSQASSFGYTF
TRBV14,TRBJ2-7,CASSPGTSGNEQYF
TRBV12-2,TRBJ2-7,CASRPGHEQYF
TRBV6-4,TRBJ1-1,CASRLTHGDTEAFF
TRBV4-1,TRBJ2-7,CASSSGDEQYF
TRBV27,TRBJ1-1,CASGNTGNTEAFF
TRBV5-1,TRBJ1-1,CASSSGGRNTEAFF
TRBV27,TRBJ1-1,CASSPRHHTEAFF
TRBV19,TRBJ2-7,CASSPSGNAYEQYF
TRBV6-2/TRBV6-3,TRBJ1-5,CASSYSIGTPISNQPQHF
TRBV7-9,TRBJ2-1,CASSYGTGAIDEQFF
TRBV10-2,TRBJ2-5,CASGGGIWETQYF
TRBV11-2,TRBJ2-1,CASSSPPGGQFF
TRBV7-6,TRBJ1-6,CASSLDLVKSPLHF
TRBV6-6,TRBJ1-5,CASSYGTGGQPQHF
TRBV5-6,TRBJ2-7,CASSFKGTAGQYF
TRBV3-1/TRBV3-2,TRBJ1-1,CASSQETRRGAFF
TRBV5-8,TRBJ2-7,CASSLLGTYEQYF
TRBV7-9,TRBJ1-4,CASSLTGLYEKLFF
TRBV4-1,TRBJ2-1,CASSQEARGRGFNEQFF
TRBV5-4,TRBJ1-2,CASSLAADYGYTF
TRBV6-6,TRBJ1-2,CAVGPGDYGYTF
TRBV4-1,TRBJ2-5,CASSQVPASGETQYF
TRBV9,TRBJ1-6,CASSDPGVGYNSPLHF
TRBV6-5,TRBJ1-2,CASSYSGALYGYTF
TRBV27,TRBJ1-2,CASRLGVNYGYTF
TRBV28,TRBJ1-5,CASSSSTGREPQHF
TRBV7-9,TRBJ1-6,CASSERPLHF
TRBV2,TRBJ1-2,CASSESGGDGYTF
TRBV5-1,TRBJ2-7,CASSLRGQSYEQYF
TRBV11-2,TRBJ1-1,CASSPQGVEAFF
TRBV5-1,TRBJ2-7,CASSLGTGGYEQYF
TRBV5-6,TRBJ1-2,CASSLQPYGYTF
TRBV27,TRBJ2-7,CASSFGTGRYEQYF
TRBV6-5,TRBJ1-5,CASSSDSHQPQHF
TRBV6-6,TRBJ1-2,CASKLQGLLYGYTF